This T cell receptor beta chain was observed in a study of blood T cell repertoires in COVID-19. Overall study: Some COVID-19 samples were acute and others convalescent; all came from the United States, Italy and Spain. T cells, B-cell-depleted T cells, or PBMCs supplied cDNA or gDNA.

Authors' processing steps: Amplified reference gene primers provided the basis for estimating nucleated cell counts. The data were produced by immunoSEQ multiplex PCR, yet TCRdb's version contains in-frame clones alone and is incomplete. D and trimming were read from the DNA, whereas the V and J calls and clone size are those reported in that table. Of about 250,000 clones listed, approximately 90% are singletons. The CDR3 length is 14 residues. Trimming at V came to 11 bases and at J to 4 bases, leaving 9 bases not matched to a gene. Germline CDR1 reads MNHEY; CDR2 reads SVGAGI. The TCR comes from a man aged 18 to 30 with active or convalescent COVID-19. The sample consisted of peripheral blood. The chain couples TRBV6-5 to TRBJ1-2; 11 bases match TRBD1. The CDR3 region has the DNA TGTGCCGGTTCGGACAGGGGGCGACTCTATGGCTACACCTTC. As protein: CAGSDRGRLYGYTF.